A selection of T cell receptor beta chains follows, all from one sample in a study of blood T cell repertoires in COVID-19. Here immunoSEQ multiplex PCR was the method, and the copy in TCRdb shows in-frame clones only, minus some. This sample carries under 200,000 clones, roughly 91% of them seen once, and the ten largest clones take approximately 2.2%. Sequencing was performed on peripheral blood. The receptors were gathered from a man between 18 and 29 years old with acute or convalescent COVID-19. Each CDR3 is given with its conserved first and last residue. Fields, in order: V gene, J gene, D gene, clone size, CDR3 DNA, CDR3 protein. D genes are given only for firm matches. Expanded clones get a size class; other rows say once, few or many, or leave the size out.

V gene: TRBV27; J gene: TRBJ2-3; D gene: TRBD2; clone size: NA; CDR3 DNA: TGTGCCAGCAGTTTAAGGACTAGGACTAGCGGGACTAGCACAGATACGCAGTATTTT; CDR3 protein: CASSLRTRTSGTSTDTQYF
V gene: TRBV5-6; J gene: TRBJ1-2; D gene: TRBD1; clone size: NA; CDR3 DNA: TGTGCCAGCAGCCTGACAGGGGTAGGCTACACCTTC; CDR3 protein: CASSLTGVGYTF
V gene: TRBV19; J gene: TRBJ1-3; D gene: TRBD1; clone size: once; CDR3 DNA: TGTGCCAGTAGCACACCTCCAGACAGGGCTGGAAACACCATATATTTT; CDR3 protein: CASSTPPDRAGNTIYF
V gene: TRBV5-8; J gene: TRBJ2-1; D gene: TRBD2; clone size: NA; CDR3 DNA: TGTGCCAGCAGCCTAGCGGGAGAAAAATACAATGAGCAGTTCTTC; CDR3 protein: CASSLAGEKYNEQFF
V gene: TRBV5-1; J gene: TRBJ1-1; D gene: NA; clone size: NA; CDR3 DNA: TGCGCCAGCAGCTTAACCCCCCTCGACAGTTCTTTCACTGAAGCTTTCTTT; CDR3 protein: CASSLTPLDSSFTEAFF
V gene: TRBV10-3; J gene: TRBJ2-1; D gene: TRBD2; clone size: once; CDR3 DNA: TGTGCCATCAGCCCGAAACTAGCGGGGGGATGGGATGAGCAGTTCTTC; CDR3 protein: CAISPKLAGGWDEQFF
V gene: TRBV6-5; J gene: TRBJ2-3; D gene: NA; clone size: NA; CDR3 DNA: TGTGCCCTTTCTGATCCGGTCACAGATACGCAGTATTTT; CDR3 protein: CALSDPVTDTQYF
V gene: TRBV1; J gene: TRBJ2-1; D gene: NA; clone size: NA; CDR3 DNA: TGCACCAGCAGCCAAGAAGAAGCGGGGGAGATGTCCTACAATGAGCAGTTCTTC; CDR3 protein: CTSSQEEAGEMSYNEQFF
V gene: TRBV18; J gene: TRBJ2-7; D gene: NA; clone size: NA; CDR3 DNA: TGTGCCAGCTCACCAGTTCGGACAAGCACCTACGAGCAGTACTTC; CDR3 protein: CASSPVRTSTYEQYF
V gene: TRBV7-7; J gene: TRBJ2-1; D gene: NA; clone size: NA; CDR3 DNA: TGTGCCAGCAGCTTAGCTGGAAGCGGGCCGGGAACTCAGCAGTTCTTC; CDR3 protein: CASSLAGSGPGTQQFF
V gene: TRBV2; J gene: TRBJ1-2; D gene: TRBD1; clone size: once; CDR3 DNA: TGTGCCAGCAGGGGCGGTGCAGGGGGATCTAACTATGGCTACACCTTC; CDR3 protein: CASRGGAGGSNYGYTF
V gene: TRBV5-6; J gene: TRBJ1-2; D gene: NA; clone size: NA; CDR3 DNA: TGTGCCAGCAGCTTGACAGGGTTGGGAGGCTACACCTTC; CDR3 protein: CASSLTGLGGYTF
V gene: TRBV18; J gene: TRBJ2-7; D gene: TRBD2; clone size: NA; CDR3 DNA: TGTGCCAGCTCACGCGGACTAGCGGGGTTTAACTCCTACGAGCAGTACTTC; CDR3 protein: CASSRGLAGFNSYEQYF
V gene: TRBV6-1; J gene: TRBJ1-5; D gene: TRBD1; clone size: NA; CDR3 DNA: TGTGCCAGCAGTGAATGGGGACAGTTTTATAGCAATCAGCCCCAGCATTTT; CDR3 protein: CASSEWGQFYSNQPQHF
V gene: TRBV30; J gene: TRBJ1-1; D gene: TRBD1; clone size: NA; CDR3 DNA: TGTGCCTGGAGAACCGGGACAGTCAACACTGAAGCTTTCTTT; CDR3 protein: CAWRTGTVNTEAFF
V gene: TRBV19; J gene: TRBJ2-7; D gene: TRBD1; clone size: once; CDR3 DNA: TGTGCCAGTAGTCGTTCAGGGGGTCCCTACGAGCAGTACTTC; CDR3 protein: CASSRSGGPYEQYF
V gene: TRBV19; J gene: TRBJ2-4; D gene: TRBD2; clone size: NA; CDR3 DNA: TGTGCCAGTAGTAGACTAGCGGGGCACGGGGACATTCAGTACTTC; CDR3 protein: CASSRLAGHGDIQYF
V gene: TRBV10-2; J gene: TRBJ2-3; D gene: TRBD2; clone size: NA; CDR3 DNA: TGCGCCACCCGAGAAGCGACTAGCCCAGCAGATACGCAGTATTTT; CDR3 protein: CATREATSPADTQYF
V gene: TRBV6-2/TRBV6-3; J gene: TRBJ2-3; D gene: TRBD1; clone size: NA; CDR3 DNA: TGTGCCAGCAGTTTCGGACAGGGGGCTACAGATACGCAGTATTTT; CDR3 protein: CASSFGQGATDTQYF
V gene: TRBV3-1/TRBV3-2; J gene: TRBJ2-2; D gene: NA; clone size: NA; CDR3 DNA: TGTGCCAGCAGCCAACTCGGGGGGCGACGCACCGGGGAGCTGTTTTTT; CDR3 protein: CASSQLGGRRTGELFF
V gene: TRBV30; J gene: TRBJ1-1; D gene: TRBD1; clone size: NA; CDR3 DNA: TGTGCCTGGAGGTGGCGGAGGGGGCCGATGAACACTGAAGCTTTCTTT; CDR3 protein: CAWRWRRGPMNTEAFF
V gene: TRBV19; J gene: TRBJ1-1; D gene: TRBD1; clone size: NA; CDR3 DNA: TGTGCCAGCAGGGGGGCGCTTGAAGCTTTCTTT; CDR3 protein: CASRGALEAFF
V gene: TRBV3-1/TRBV3-2; J gene: TRBJ1-1; D gene: TRBD1; clone size: NA; CDR3 DNA: TGTGCCAGCAGCCAAGATTATGGACAGGGATACACTGAAGCTTTCTTT; CDR3 protein: CASSQDYGQGYTEAFF
V gene: TRBV5-5; J gene: TRBJ2-2; D gene: NA; clone size: NA; CDR3 DNA: TGTGCCAGCAGCTTCCAGGTCACGAACACCGGGGAGCTGTTTTTT; CDR3 protein: CASSFQVTNTGELFF
V gene: TRBV24-1; J gene: TRBJ2-1; D gene: NA; clone size: NA; CDR3 DNA: TGTGCCACCAGACCCACGGGGGTAGGGTACAATGAGCAGTTCTTC; CDR3 protein: CATRPTGVGYNEQFF
V gene: TRBV14; J gene: TRBJ2-2; D gene: TRBD1; clone size: NA; CDR3 DNA: TGTGCCAGCAGCCAATTCGGACAGGCGAACACCGGGGAGCTGTTTTTT; CDR3 protein: CASSQFGQANTGELFF
V gene: TRBV18; J gene: TRBJ1-4; D gene: TRBD1; clone size: NA; CDR3 DNA: TGTGCCAGCTCACCAAGAATGGGACAGGGGGATGAAAAACTGTTTTTT; CDR3 protein: CASSPRMGQGDEKLFF
V gene: TRBV19; J gene: TRBJ1-1; D gene: NA; clone size: NA; CDR3 DNA: TGTGCCAGTAGTCCCACAGCTATGAACACTGAAGCTTTCTTT; CDR3 protein: CASSPTAMNTEAFF
V gene: TRBV25-1; J gene: TRBJ2-1; D gene: NA; clone size: NA; CDR3 DNA: TGTGCCAGCAGTGATCGTGGTCCTCGGAATGAGCAGTTCTTC; CDR3 protein: CASSDRGPRNEQFF
V gene: TRBV29-1; J gene: TRBJ1-1; D gene: TRBD1; clone size: NA; CDR3 DNA: TGCAGCGTCGCGAAGAACAGGGGTTCGAACACTGAAGCTTTCTTT; CDR3 protein: CSVAKNRGSNTEAFF
V gene: TRBV6-5; J gene: TRBJ1-5; D gene: NA; clone size: NA; CDR3 DNA: TGTGCCAGCAGCCGAAGCAGGGAGGTCGATCAGCCCCAGCATTTT; CDR3 protein: CASSRSREVDQPQHF
V gene: TRBV5-6; J gene: TRBJ1-6; D gene: NA; clone size: NA; CDR3 DNA: TGTGCCAGCAGCTTGGCCCAGGCGGGGTCACCCCTCCACTTT; CDR3 protein: CASSLAQAGSPLHF